This T cell receptor beta chain came from a study of blood T cell repertoires in COVID-19. The CDR3 contains 12 residues. The germline V gene encodes CDR1 LGHDT and CDR2 YNNKEL (reference sequence). The germline V and J ends were trimmed by 1 base and 5 bases, with 6 bases remaining between them. Repertoires were generated with immunoSEQ multiplex PCR, while TCRdb's copy carries only in-frame clones and drops some. The sample includes roughly 81,000 clones, 90% to 95% seen only once; the top ten take 1.5% to 2%. The receptor's source is a woman aged 45-59 years in a cohort sampled during active COVID-19. This chain joins TRBV3-1 (or the pseudogene TRBV3-2) and TRBJ2-7, with D uncertain. Source material: peripheral blood. The CDR3 DNA reads as TGTGCCAGCAGCCAAGTGAGCCACGAGCAGTACTTC. This translates into CASSQVSHEQYF.